The 31 T cell receptor beta chains reported below all come from one sample, sequenced in a study of regulatory T cells in long-lasting Graves disease. For TCR beta, libraries came from iRepertoire HTBI primers and Arm-PCR of CDR3 regions. TCRdb re-derived calls from the multiplex PCR reads in MiXCR, one entry per CDR3 protein. The sample lists about 400,000 distinct CDR3 sequences; around 21% were seen once. Time point reported: persistent/refractory GD, antithyroid drugs over 5 years with positive TRAb. Making the TCR library involved RNA that had been extracted from PBMCs. This specimen consisted of peripheral blood mononuclear cells (PBMCs), obtained when the disease was refractory, from a patient treated with antithyroid drugs. All receptors derive from a female donor with Graves disease.

This clonotype was seen many times. The chain carries TRBV12-3 or TRBV12-4 and TRBJ1-5, with D unresolved. V lost 0 bases and J lost 0, with 6 bases in between. The CDR3 length is 15 residues. The chain's CDR3 is CASSLAEGSNQPQHF. The CDR3, as DNA: TGTGCCAGCAGTTTAGCCGAGGGTAGCAATCAGCCCCAGCATTTT.

This clonotype was found many times. The V and J genes are TRBV20-1 and TRBJ2-5; 7 bases are a match to TRBD2. The CDR3 runs 16 residues. From germline, CDR1 is DFQATT and CDR2 SNEGSKA (reference sequence). Trimming at V came to 0 bases and at J to 5 bases, leaving 12 bases not matched to a gene. CDR3 sequence reads: CSARDLAVTTWETQYF. In DNA, the CDR3 is TGCAGTGCTAGAGATCTAGCGGTGACGACCTGGGAGACCCAGTACTTC.

This clonotype was detected ten times or more. The V gene is TRBV6-1, the J gene TRBJ2-7; 9 bases fit TRBD2. The CDR3 totals 15 residues. Unmatched junction bases numbered 9, after V lost 5 bases and J lost 4 bases. Germline V CDR1 and CDR2: MNHNS, SASEGT. The CDR3 loop is CASSPGRSGRYEQYF. The CDR3 DNA reads as TGTGCCAGCAGTCCGGGGAGGAGCGGGAGGTACGAGCAGTACTTC.

The rearrangement links TRBV15 to TRBJ1-5; D gene uncertain. CDR1 is LNHNV, CDR2 YYDKDF, per germline (reference sequence). V lost 3 bases and J lost 5, with 11 bases in between. CDR3 size: 14 residues. CDR3 nucleotides: TGTGCCACCAGCAGCGAAGTGGGATATCAGCCCCAGCATTTT. It yields the protein CATSSEVGYQPQHF.

V is TRBV20-1 and J is TRBJ2-6, with unresolved D. The germline CDR1 and CDR2 sequences are DFQATT and SNEGSKA (reference sequence). The V gene lost 2 bases and the J gene lost 2 bases, with 4 bases spanning the gap. This CDR3 contains 13 residues. In nucleotides, the CDR3 is TGCAGTGCTAGAAGGACTGGGGCCAACGTCCTGACTTTC. Protein sequence: CSARRTGANVLTF.

This clonotype was observed at least ten times. This sequence joins TRBV7-2 and TRBJ2-7; 8 bases are shared with TRBD2. Germline V gives CDR1 SGHTA, CDR2 FQGNSA. The CDR3 runs to 16 residues. With V trimmed by 3 bases and J by 0 bases, 7 bases remained unmatched. The CDR3 spells CASSFGSGSPSYEQYF. DNA for the CDR3: TGTGCCAGCAGCTTTGGGAGCGGGAGTCCCTCCTACGAGCAGTACTTC.

The rearrangement joins TRBV9 to TRBJ2-7; either TRBD1 or TRBD2 may fit D (5 bases each). Trimming took off 3 bases at V and 6 bases at J, with 28 bases between the two ends. Per the germline V gene, CDR1 is SGDLS and CDR2 is YYNGEE. The CDR3 extends over 18 amino acids. The CDR3, as DNA: TGTGCCAGCAGCGCCAATGTCGACGCTTGGGGGACCAAGGGCGAGCAGTACTTC. Translating gives CASSANVDAWGTKGEQYF. The full variable domain, in which reference TRBV9 and TRBJ2-7 provide the parts outside the CDR3, is DSGVTQTPKHLITATGQRVTLRCSPRSGDLSVYWYQQSLDQGLQFLIQYYNGEERAKGNILERFSAQQFPDLHSELNLSSLELGDSALYFCASSANVDAWGTKGEQYFGPGTRLTVT.

This clonotype occurred a few times. The V gene is TRBV7-2, the J gene TRBJ1-2, with D tentatively TRBD1 (6 bases). Germline lookup yields CDR1 SGHTA and CDR2 FQGNSA. V dropped 2 bases and J dropped 7 bases, with 11 bases sitting between them. The CDR3 is made up of 13 amino acids. The CDR3 sequence: CASSLPGARGYTF. CDR3 DNA sequence: TGTGCCAGCAGCTTACCAGGGGCGCGTGGCTACACCTTC.

This clonotype has only a few counts. The chain joins TRBV29-1 to TRBJ2-7, with 7 bases lining up with TRBD2. J lost 5 bases, V lost 6 bases, and 19 bases had no gene match. This CDR3 contains 16 residues. Germline assignment: CDR1 SQVTM and CDR2 ANQGSEA. CDR3 protein: CSVGGVEGILSHEQYF. The CDR3 DNA follows: TGCAGCGTGGGGGGGGTCGAGGGGATCCTTTCACACGAGCAGTACTTC.

The gene calls are TRBV6-2 or TRBV6-3 and TRBJ2-7; 7 nucleotides agree with TRBD1. The CDR3 is 12 amino acids. Looked up from germline, CDR1 is MNHEY and CDR2 is SVGEGT. After removal of 5 bases from V and 7 bases from J, the junction contained 5 bases not matched to a gene. This CDR3 is CASSQGGTEQYF. The DNA for the CDR3 is TGTGCCAGCAGTCAAGGGGGCACAGAGCAGTACTTC.

The gene calls are TRBV5-1 and TRBJ2-1; D remains unclear. V was clipped by 0 bases and J by 5 bases, with 12 bases between them. This CDR3 is built from 15 residues. Looked up from germline, CDR1 is SGHRS and CDR2 is YFSETQ. The CDR3 loop reads CASSLAARPHNEQFF. The CDR3 region has the DNA TGCGCCAGCAGCTTGGCGGCTAGGCCCCACAATGAGCAGTTCTTC.

This clonotype was detected many times. The chain is built from TRBV12-3 or TRBV12-4 and TRBJ2-7; 12 positions agree with TRBD2. The length of the CDR3 is 16 residues. V lost 0 bases to trimming and J lost 4 bases; unmatched junction nucleotides: 4. The chain's CDR3 is CASSLALAGGVYEQYF. The CDR3 DNA sequence: TGTGCCAGCAGTTTAGCGCTAGCGGGAGGGGTTTACGAGCAGTACTTC.

The gene calls are TRBV11-2 and TRBJ2-2; D uncertain. Trimming took 5 bases from V and 6 from J, leaving 10 bases between them. Germline assignment: CDR1 SGHAT and CDR2 FQNNGV. This CDR3 has 13 amino acids. CDR3 residues: CASSLSFAGELFF. The CDR3 nucleotides read TGTGCCAGCAGCCTAAGCTTCGCCGGGGAGCTGTTTTTT. Full variable domain (remainder filled in from reference TRBV11-2 and TRBJ2-2): EAGVAQSPRYKIIEKRQSVAFWCNPISGHATLYWYQQILGQGPKLLIQFQNNGVVDDSQLPKDRFSAERLKGVDSTLKIQPAKLEDSAVYLCASSLSFAGELFFGEGSRLTVL.

The chain links TRBV7-2 to TRBJ2-7; 16 positions agree with TRBD2. CDR3 length: 18 amino acids. CDR1 is SGHTA, CDR2 FQGNSA, per germline. The V and J ends lost 5 bases and 5 bases, in that order; junction bases with no gene match: 12. The CDR3 DNA sequence: TGTGCCAGCAGCCCCCCGGGACTAGCGGGAGGGCCCGGGAACGAGCAGTACTTC. Residues: CASSPPGLAGGPGNEQYF.

This clonotype has just a few counts. The chain recombines TRBV18 with TRBJ2-7, with 14 bases identical to TRBD2. V dropped 4 bases and J dropped 3; count of bases not matched to a gene: 5. Per the germline V gene, CDR1 is KGHSH and CDR2 is LQKENI. The CDR3 length is 16 residues. CDR3 nucleotides: TGTGCCAGCTCACGGGGACTAGCGGGAGACCTCTACGAGCAGTACTTC. It translates to CASSRGLAGDLYEQYF.

The rearrangement joins TRBV7-9 to TRBJ1-2; no clear D gene. Germline V gene sequence: CDR1 SEHNR, CDR2 FQNEAQ (reference sequence). V was trimmed by 3 bases and J by 10 bases, leaving 21 bases between them. This CDR3 has 15 amino acids. This CDR3 reads CASSFSQPTDHVYTF. In nucleotides, the CDR3 is TGTGCCAGCAGCTTCAGTCAACCGACGGACCATGTCTACACCTTC.

Here the CDR3 reads CASSGGQDLNQPQHF. In DNA form, the CDR3 reads TGTGCCAGCAGTGGAGGGCAGGACCTCAATCAGCCCCAGCATTTT. The gene calls are TRBV25-1 and TRBJ1-5; no clear D. The germline V gene encodes CDR1 MGHDK and CDR2 SYGVNS. This CDR3 spans 15 amino acids. The ends were cut back, 4 bases at V and 3 bases at J, with 13 bases in the middle.

In this sample, this clonotype turned up many times. This chain uses TRBV28 with TRBJ1-5; D remains ambiguous. The V end lost 3 bases, the J end lost 7 bases, and 7 bases lay between the germline ends. The CDR3 sequence is 12 residues long. Germline-derived CDR1 and CDR2 are MDHEN and SYDVKM. In nucleotides, the CDR3 is TGTGCCAGCAGTTTGTTCGGGCAGCCCCAGCATTTT. Encoded protein: CASSLFGQPQHF.

The table lists this clonotype with many counts. The CDR3 region has the DNA TGTGCCATCAGTGAGCCCGGACTAGCTCCCGAGCAGTACTTC. As protein: CAISEPGLAPEQYF. The chain has TRBV10-3 and TRBJ2-7; 8 bases agree with TRBD2. This CDR3 has 14 residues. V was clipped by 2 bases and J by 6 bases; unmatched bases: 6. Germline CDR1 and CDR2: ENHRY and SYGVKD.

This clonotype has ten or more counts. The chain couples TRBV7-2 to TRBJ2-5, with TRBD2 as a possible D gene (6 bases). Per germline, CDR1 SGHTA and CDR2 FQGNSA. V gave up 8 bases and J gave up 5 bases, with 27 bases separating them. The CDR3 has 17 amino acids. CDR3: CASCRPSGGESVETQYF. In DNA, the CDR3 is TGTGCCAGCTGCCGGCCCTCGGGCGGGGAGTCAGTGGAGACCCAGTACTTC.

The V call is TRBV7-2, the J call TRBJ2-4; TRBD1 agrees at 8 bases. The CDR3 length is 17 residues. Germline V CDR1 and CDR2: SGHTA, FQGNSA. J lost 1 base, V lost 2 bases, and 7 bases had no gene match. CDR3 region: CASSLSQGAGAKNIQYF. CDR3 in DNA: TGTGCCAGCAGCTTATCCCAGGGGGCGGGGGCCAAAAACATTCAGTACTTC.

In its sample, this clonotype was seen a few times. V usage is TRBV15 and J usage is TRBJ2-2; TRBD2 aligns across 8 bases. The CDR3 has 18 residues. Looked up from germline, CDR1 is LNHNV and CDR2 is YYDKDF (reference sequence). Unmatched junction bases numbered 14, after V lost 1 base and J lost 7 bases. The CDR3 here is CATSRVSAGGGFGGELFF. The CDR3 DNA follows: TGTGCCACCAGCAGAGTATCTGCGGGAGGAGGGTTCGGCGGGGAGCTGTTTTTT.

In this sample, this clonotype turned up many times. The rearrangement links TRBV28 to TRBJ1-2, with 7 bases identical to TRBD1. V dropped 7 bases and J dropped 7; count of bases not matched to a gene: 3. The CDR3 loop spans 11 amino acids. Germline V gives CDR1 MDHEN, CDR2 SYDVKM. CDR3 sequence: CASTGQAGYTF. CDR3 bases: TGTGCCAGCACCGGACAGGCTGGCTACACCTTC.

In its sample, this clonotype was seen a few times. This chain uses TRBV19 with TRBJ2-7; 7 bases map to TRBD2. Germline V gene lookup returns CDR1 LNHDA and CDR2 SQIVND (reference sequence). The CDR3 spans 15 residues. After removal of 3 bases from V and 3 bases from J, the junction contained 8 bases not matched to a gene. In DNA form, the CDR3 reads TGTGCCAGTAGTATGGGTCCCGGGAGGAGCTACGAGCAGTACTTC. The encoded protein is CASSMGPGRSYEQYF. The variable domain in full, completed from reference TRBV19 and TRBJ2-7, reads DGGITQSPKYLFRKEGQNVTLSCEQNLNHDAMYWYRQDPGQGLRLIYYSQIVNDFQKGDIAEGYSVSREKKESFPLTVTSAQKNPTAFYLCASSMGPGRSYEQYFGPGTRLTVT.

This clonotype was seen ten or more times. J is TRBJ1-1 and V is TRBV7-2; D ambiguous. V was trimmed by 5 bases and J by 1 base, leaving 8 bases between them. Germline CDR1 reads SGHTA; CDR2 reads FQGNSA. The CDR3 runs to 13 residues. This chain's CDR3 is CASSIYKNTEAFF. CDR3 DNA: TGTGCCAGCAGCATATACAAGAACACTGAAGCTTTCTTT. Full variable domain (missing parts from reference TRBV7-2 and TRBJ1-1): GAGVSQSPSNKVTEKGKDVELRCDPISGHTALYWYRQSLGQGLEFLIYFQGNSAPDKSGLPSDRFSAERTGGSVSTLTIQRTQQEDSAVYLCASSIYKNTEAFFGQGTRLTVV.

At least ten counts were recorded for this clonotype. This chain links TRBV12-3 or TRBV12-4 with TRBJ2-6; D not certain. Trimming removed 6 bases at V and 0 bases at J, with 12 bases between. The CDR3 has 16 amino acids. The CDR3 bases are TGTGCCAGCAGCCGCGCCGTCACCTCTGGGGCCAACGTCCTGACTTTC. It yields the protein CASSRAVTSGANVLTF.

In this sample, this clonotype turned up many times. The chain recombines TRBV29-1 with TRBJ2-7; TRBD1 agrees at 11 bases. This CDR3 comprises 14 residues. CDR1 SQVTM and CDR2 ANQGSEA come from the germline V gene. V lost 1 base and J lost 3; bases outside the gene matches: 2. The CDR3 here is CSVEGTGGIYEQYF. DNA of the CDR3: TGCAGCGTTGAAGGGACAGGGGGCATCTACGAGCAGTACTTC.

The chain carries TRBV28 and TRBJ1-5; weak D call: TRBD1 (5 bases). CDR1 and CDR2 (germline): MDHEN, SYDVKM. The CDR3 has 16 residues. Between the trimmed V and J ends, which lost 3 bases and 8 bases, there was a span of 20 bases. The CDR3 DNA reads TGTGCCAGCAGTTTGAGTGGTCAGGGCTACCGAGAGCCCCAGCATTTT. Protein: CASSLSGQGYREPQHF. The full variable domain, completed using reference TRBV28 and TRBJ1-5, is DVKVTQSSRYLVKRTGEKVFLECVQDMDHENMFWYRQDPGLGLRLIYFSYDVKMKEKGDIPEGYSVSREKKERFSLILESASTNQTSMYLCASSLSGQGYREPQHFGDGTRLSIL.

This clonotype was seen repeatedly, ten times or more. The chain combines TRBV6-1 with TRBJ2-5; TRBD1 matches at 8 bases. The length of the CDR3 is 15 residues. After removal of 7 bases from V and 5 bases from J, the junction contained 12 bases not matched to a gene. Germline CDR1 MNHNS, CDR2 SASEGT. The CDR3: CASTTVQGAAETQYF. CDR3 bases: TGTGCCAGCACCACCGTGCAGGGGGCGGCGGAGACCCAGTACTTC.

This clonotype has only a few counts. The chain employs TRBV14 and TRBJ1-1; a weak D match, TRBD1 (5 bases). With 1 base removed from V and 6 bases from J, the gap between germline ends came to 12 bases. The CDR3 extends over 14 amino acids. The V gene's germline CDR1 is SGHDN and CDR2 FVKESK. Here the CDR3 DNA reads TGTGCCAGCAGCCAAGGGGGCAGGGAGGCTGAAGCTTTCTTT. This codes for CASSQGGREAEAFF.

The chain uses TRBV15 and TRBJ2-5; TRBD1 matches at 8 bases. This CDR3 contains 16 residues. V was clipped by 3 bases and J by 5 bases; unmatched bases: 11. Germline V gene lookup returns CDR1 LNHNV and CDR2 YYDKDF (reference sequence). As DNA, the CDR3 is TGTGCCACCAGCAGCCCTTTCGGAGCAGGGGGCGAGACCCAGTACTTC. This sequence encodes CATSSPFGAGGETQYF.